Following are 5 T cell receptor beta chains from one sample sequenced in a study of shared T cell receptors in the human thymus. Produced via immunoSEQ multiplex PCR; TCRdb's table is partial and in-frame only. The profile covers hundreds of thousands of clones, with about 89% appearing a single time and roughly 0.0089% taken by the ten largest. These data also featured in a second study, about human thymus T cells.

The specimen was thymocytes. These receptors originate from a boy younger than two with a congenital heart defect.

This chain connects TRBV11-2 to TRBJ1-2, with 11 bases that match TRBD1. This CDR3 contains 14 residues. The trim removed 5 bases at V and 8 bases at J, leaving 7 bases unmatched. Germline V gene data show CDR1 as SGHAT and CDR2 as FQNNGV. In DNA form, the CDR3 reads TGTGCCAGCAGCCCCGGACAGGGGGCGAGCGGCTACACCTTC. The encoded protein is CASSPGQGASGYTF.

The J gene is TRBJ2-3, the V gene TRBV18; 7 bases are a match to TRBD1. Germline CDR1 reads KGHSH; CDR2 reads LQKENI. The J segment lost 3 bases and the V segment lost 4 bases, leaving 10 bases of the junction unmatched. CDR3 length: 16 residues. CDR3 nucleotide sequence: TGTGCCAGCTCACTCGCGTCGACAGGGAGAACAGATACGCAGTATTTT. Translated, it gives CASSLASTGRTDTQYF. Filled out from reference TRBV18 and TRBJ2-3, the complete variable domain reads NAGVMQNPRHLVRRRGQEARLRCSPMKGHSHVYWYRQLPEEGLKFMVYLQKENIIDESGMPKERFSAEFPKEGPSILRIQQVVRGDSAAYFCASSLASTGRTDTQYFGPGTRLTVL.

The chain uses TRBV30 and TRBJ2-1; TRBD2 aligns across 11 bases. This CDR3 is 15 amino acids long. Unmatched junction bases numbered 2, after V lost 1 base and J lost 3 bases. Looked up from germline, CDR1 is GTSNPN and CDR2 is SVGIG (reference sequence). The chain's CDR3 is CAWSEGLAVYNEQFF. As DNA, the CDR3 is TGTGCCTGGAGTGAGGGACTAGCGGTCTACAATGAGCAGTTCTTC.

The chain uses TRBV28 and TRBJ2-5, with TRBD2 identical over 9 bases. The CDR3 contains 15 residues. Germline V lookup: CDR1 MDHEN, CDR2 SYDVKM. Unmatched junction bases numbered 9, after V lost 6 bases and J lost 4 bases. The CDR3 coding sequence is TGTGCCAGCAGAACGGCGGGAGGGCCAGGAGAGACCCAGTACTTC. It encodes CASRTAGGPGETQYF.

The CDR3 DNA follows: TGTGCCAGCAGCCCGGGGACTAGCTGTCGCTCAGATACGCAGTATTTT. It is translated as CASSPGTSCRSDTQYF. The chain carries TRBV7-8 and TRBJ2-3; TRBD2 matches 9 bases. The CDR3 has 16 amino acids. After removal of 5 bases from V and 4 bases from J, the junction contained 10 bases not matched to a gene. Germline CDR1 is SGHVS and CDR2 is FQNEAQ.